This paragraph reports one T cell receptor (beta chain). This entry comes from a study of control samples from healthy donors and cancer patients. Trimming removed 2 bases at V and 2 bases at J, with 10 bases between. CDR1 is MNHEY, CDR2 SMNVEV, per germline (reference sequence). The CDR3 is 14 residues long. Sequencing was performed with immunoSEQ multiplex PCR; in TCRdb, only in-frame clones are kept and a portion is missing. The data contain approximately 99,000 clones, almost 85% of them singletons. The specimen was blood. The rearrangement links TRBV27 to TRBJ2-7; a weak D match, TRBD1 (6 bases). This sequence was found in a man between 18 and 29 years old in good health. CDR3 coding DNA: TGTGCCAGCAGTTTAGCCAGGGGCCCCTACGAGCAGTACGTC. Its protein is CASSLARGPYEQYV.